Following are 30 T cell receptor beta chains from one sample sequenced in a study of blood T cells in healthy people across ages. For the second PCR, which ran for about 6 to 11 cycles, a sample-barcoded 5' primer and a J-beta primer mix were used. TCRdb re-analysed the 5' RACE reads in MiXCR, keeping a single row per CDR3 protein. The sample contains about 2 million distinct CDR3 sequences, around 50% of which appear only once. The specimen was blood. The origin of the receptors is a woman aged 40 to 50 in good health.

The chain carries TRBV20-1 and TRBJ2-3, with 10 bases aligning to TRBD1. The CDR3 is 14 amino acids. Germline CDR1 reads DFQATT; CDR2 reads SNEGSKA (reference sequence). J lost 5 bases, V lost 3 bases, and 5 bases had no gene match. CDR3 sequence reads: CSARRQGAGDTQYF. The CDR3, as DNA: TGCAGTGCTAGGAGACAGGGGGCAGGAGATACGCAGTATTTT.

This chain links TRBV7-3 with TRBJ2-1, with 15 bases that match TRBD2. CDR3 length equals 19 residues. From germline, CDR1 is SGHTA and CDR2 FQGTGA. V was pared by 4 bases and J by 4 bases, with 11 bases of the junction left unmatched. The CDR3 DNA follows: TGTGCCAGCAGCTCAAAACTGGGACTAGCGGGGGGAGATTACAATGAGCAGTTCTTC. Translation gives CASSSKLGLAGGDYNEQFF.

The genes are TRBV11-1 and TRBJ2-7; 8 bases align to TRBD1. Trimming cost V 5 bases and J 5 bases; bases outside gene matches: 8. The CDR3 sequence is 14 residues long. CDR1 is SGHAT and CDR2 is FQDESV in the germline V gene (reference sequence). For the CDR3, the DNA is TGTGCCAGCAGCCCATGGACAGGGTCCGACGAGCAGTACTTC. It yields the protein CASSPWTGSDEQYF.

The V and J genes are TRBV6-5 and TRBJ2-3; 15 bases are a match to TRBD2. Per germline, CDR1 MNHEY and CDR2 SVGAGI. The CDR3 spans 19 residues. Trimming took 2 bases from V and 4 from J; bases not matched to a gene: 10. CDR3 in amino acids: CASSYLGTSGGPSSDTQYF. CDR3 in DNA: TGTGCCAGCAGTTACCTAGGGACTAGCGGGGGGCCGTCGTCAGATACGCAGTATTTT.

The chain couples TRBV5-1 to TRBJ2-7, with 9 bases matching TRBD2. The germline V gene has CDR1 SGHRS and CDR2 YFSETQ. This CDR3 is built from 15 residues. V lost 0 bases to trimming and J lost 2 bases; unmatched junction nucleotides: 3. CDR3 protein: CASSLVASGTYEQYF. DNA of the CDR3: TGCGCCAGCAGCTTGGTGGCTAGCGGGACCTACGAGCAGTACTTC.

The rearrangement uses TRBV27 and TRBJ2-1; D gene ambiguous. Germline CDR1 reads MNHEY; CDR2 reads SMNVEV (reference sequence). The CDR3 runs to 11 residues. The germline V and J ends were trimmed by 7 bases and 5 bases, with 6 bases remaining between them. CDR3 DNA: TGTGCCAGCACCGACAACAATGAGCAGTTCTTC. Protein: CASTDNNEQFF.

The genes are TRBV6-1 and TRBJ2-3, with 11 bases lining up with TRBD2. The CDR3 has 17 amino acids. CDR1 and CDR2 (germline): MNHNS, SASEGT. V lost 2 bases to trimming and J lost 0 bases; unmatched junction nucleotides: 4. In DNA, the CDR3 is TGTGCCAGCAGTGAAACTAGCGGGGGACATAGCACAGATACGCAGTATTTT. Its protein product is CASSETSGGHSTDTQYF.

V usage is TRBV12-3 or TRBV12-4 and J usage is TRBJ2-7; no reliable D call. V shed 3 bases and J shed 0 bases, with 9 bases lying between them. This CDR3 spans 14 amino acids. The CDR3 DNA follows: TGTGCCAGCAGTTTCCGCGCCCTCTCCTACGAGCAGTACTTC. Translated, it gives CASSFRALSYEQYF.

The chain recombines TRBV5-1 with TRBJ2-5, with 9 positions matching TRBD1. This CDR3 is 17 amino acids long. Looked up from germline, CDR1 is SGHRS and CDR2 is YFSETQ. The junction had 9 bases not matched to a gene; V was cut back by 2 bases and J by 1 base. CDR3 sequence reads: CASSFGGGQGFQETQYF. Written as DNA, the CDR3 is TGCGCCAGCAGCTTTGGAGGGGGACAGGGATTCCAAGAGACCCAGTACTTC. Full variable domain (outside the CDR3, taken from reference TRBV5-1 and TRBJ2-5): KAGVTQTPRYLIKTRGQQVTLSCSPISGHRSVSWYQQTPGQGLQFLFEYFSETQRNKGNFPGRFSGRQFSNSRSEMNVSTLELGDSALYLCASSFGGGQGFQETQYFGPGTRLLVL.

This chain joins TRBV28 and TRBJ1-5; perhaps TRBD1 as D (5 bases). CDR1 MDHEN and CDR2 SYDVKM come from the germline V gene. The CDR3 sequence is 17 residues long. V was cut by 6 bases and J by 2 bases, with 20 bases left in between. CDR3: CASRPQGEEPRNQPQHF. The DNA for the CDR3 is TGTGCCAGCAGACCCCAAGGGGAAGAGCCTCGCAATCAGCCCCAGCATTTT.

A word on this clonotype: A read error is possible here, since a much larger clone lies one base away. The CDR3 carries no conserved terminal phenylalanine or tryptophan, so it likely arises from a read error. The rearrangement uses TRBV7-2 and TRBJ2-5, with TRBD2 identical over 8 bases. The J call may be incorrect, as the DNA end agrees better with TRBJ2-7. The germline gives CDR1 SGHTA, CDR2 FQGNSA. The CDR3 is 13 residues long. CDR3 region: CASSADGRGEQYL. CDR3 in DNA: TGTGCCAGCAGCGCCGACGGGAGGGGCGAGCAGTACTTG.

CDR3 sequence: CASSLISENRDTQYF. The CDR3 bases are TGTGCCAGCAGTTTAATCTCCGAGAATAGAGATACGCAGTATTTT. V is TRBV28 and J is TRBJ2-3; no definite D call. Per germline, CDR1 MDHEN and CDR2 SYDVKM. The CDR3 has 15 residues. Trimming removed 2 bases from V and 5 bases from J, with 14 bases in between.

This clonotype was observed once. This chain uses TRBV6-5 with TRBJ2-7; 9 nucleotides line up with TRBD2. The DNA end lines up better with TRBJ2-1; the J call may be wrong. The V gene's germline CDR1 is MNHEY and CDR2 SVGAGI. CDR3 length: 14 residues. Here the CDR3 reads CASSYGLAQETQFF. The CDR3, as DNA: TGTGCCAGCAGTTACGGACTAGCGCAAGAGACCCAGTTCTTC.

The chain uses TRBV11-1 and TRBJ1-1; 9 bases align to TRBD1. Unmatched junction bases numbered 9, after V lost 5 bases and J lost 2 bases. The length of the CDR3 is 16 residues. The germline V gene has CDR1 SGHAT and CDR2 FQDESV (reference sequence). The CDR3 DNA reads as TGTGCCAGCAGCGATGGGACAGGGCAAGGTAACACTGAAGCTTTCTTT. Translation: CASSDGTGQGNTEAFF.

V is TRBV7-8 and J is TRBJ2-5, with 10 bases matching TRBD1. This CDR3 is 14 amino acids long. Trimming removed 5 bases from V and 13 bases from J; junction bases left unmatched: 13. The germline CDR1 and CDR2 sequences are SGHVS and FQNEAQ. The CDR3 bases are TGTGCCAGCAGCCCCTATAGGGACAGGGGTTTAACGTACTTC. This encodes CASSPYRDRGLTYF.

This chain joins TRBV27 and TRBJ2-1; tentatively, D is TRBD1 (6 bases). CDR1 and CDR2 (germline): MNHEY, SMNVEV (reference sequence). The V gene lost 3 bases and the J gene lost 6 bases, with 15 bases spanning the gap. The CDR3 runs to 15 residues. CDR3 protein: CASSFGWGPRNEQFF. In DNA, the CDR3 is TGTGCCAGCAGTTTTGGGTGGGGGCCCCGCAATGAGCAGTTCTTC.

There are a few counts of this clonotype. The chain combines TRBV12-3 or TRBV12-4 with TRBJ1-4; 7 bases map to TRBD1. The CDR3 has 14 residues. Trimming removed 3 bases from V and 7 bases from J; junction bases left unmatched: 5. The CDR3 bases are TGTGCCAGCAGTTTTAAAGGGGGCCTTGAAAAACTGTTTTTT. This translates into CASSFKGGLEKLFF.

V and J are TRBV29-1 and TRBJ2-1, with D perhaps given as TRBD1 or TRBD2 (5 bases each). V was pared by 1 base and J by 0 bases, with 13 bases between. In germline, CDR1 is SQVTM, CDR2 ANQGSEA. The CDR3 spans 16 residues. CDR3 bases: TGCAGCGTTGAAGTTCTCCGGGACGGCTCCTACAATGAGCAGTTCTTC. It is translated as CSVEVLRDGSYNEQFF.

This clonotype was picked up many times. In nucleotides, the CDR3 is TGTGCCAGCAGTCCGGGGCAGGGGGATTCACCCCTCCACTTT. Protein: CASSPGQGDSPLHF. This chain connects TRBV12-3 or TRBV12-4 to TRBJ1-6; TRBD1 matches 7 bases. CDR3 length: 14 amino acids. After removal of 5 bases from V and 8 bases from J, the junction contained 6 bases not matched to a gene.

CDR3 loop: CASSPEGQQYQETQYF. DNA for the CDR3: TGCGCCAGCAGCCCGGAGGGACAGCAGTACCAAGAGACCCAGTACTTC. This chain connects TRBV5-1 to TRBJ2-5; D may be TRBD1 (7 bases). This CDR3 is built from 16 residues. CDR1 and CDR2 from the germline V gene are SGHRS and YFSETQ. V was clipped by 4 bases and J by 0 bases, with 16 bases between them.

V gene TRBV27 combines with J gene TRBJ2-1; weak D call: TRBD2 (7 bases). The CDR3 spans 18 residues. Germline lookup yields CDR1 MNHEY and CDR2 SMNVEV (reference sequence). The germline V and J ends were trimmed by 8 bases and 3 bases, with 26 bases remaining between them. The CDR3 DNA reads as TGTGCCAGCCTGAGGGGCATTGGGGGGGCCCACGACTACAATGAGCAGTTCTTC. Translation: CASLRGIGGAHDYNEQFF.

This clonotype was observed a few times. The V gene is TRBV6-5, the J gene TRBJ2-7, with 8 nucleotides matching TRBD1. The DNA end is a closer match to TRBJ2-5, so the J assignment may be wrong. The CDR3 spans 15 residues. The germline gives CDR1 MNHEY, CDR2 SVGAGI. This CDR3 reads CASSYRAGGFETQYF. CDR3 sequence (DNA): TGTGCCAGCAGTTACCGGGCAGGGGGCTTTGAGACCCAGTACTTC.

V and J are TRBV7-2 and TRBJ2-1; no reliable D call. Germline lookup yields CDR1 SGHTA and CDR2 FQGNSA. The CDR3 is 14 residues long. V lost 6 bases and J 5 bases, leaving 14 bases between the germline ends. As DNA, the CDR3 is TGTGCCAGCAGTTATATGGCGGTCAACAATGAGCAGTTCTTC. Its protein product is CASSYMAVNNEQFF.

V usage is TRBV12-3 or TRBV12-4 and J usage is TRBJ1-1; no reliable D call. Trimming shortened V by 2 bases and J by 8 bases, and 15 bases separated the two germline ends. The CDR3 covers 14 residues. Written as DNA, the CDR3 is TGTGCCAGCAGTTTATACAGCGGGTTGACAGAAGCTTTCTTT. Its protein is CASSLYSGLTEAFF.

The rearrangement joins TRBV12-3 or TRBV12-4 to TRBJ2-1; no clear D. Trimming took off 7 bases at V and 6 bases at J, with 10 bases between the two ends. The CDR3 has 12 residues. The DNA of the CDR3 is TGTGCCAGCAATTCGGCAAGCAATGAGCAGTTCTTC. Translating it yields CASNSASNEQFF.

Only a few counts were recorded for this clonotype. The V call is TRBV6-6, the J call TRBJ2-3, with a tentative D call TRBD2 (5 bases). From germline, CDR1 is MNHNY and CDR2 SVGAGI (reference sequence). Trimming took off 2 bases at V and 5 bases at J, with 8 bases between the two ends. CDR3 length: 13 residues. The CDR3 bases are TGTGCCAGCAGTTACCACGGGGAAGATACGCAGTATTTT. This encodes CASSYHGEDTQYF.

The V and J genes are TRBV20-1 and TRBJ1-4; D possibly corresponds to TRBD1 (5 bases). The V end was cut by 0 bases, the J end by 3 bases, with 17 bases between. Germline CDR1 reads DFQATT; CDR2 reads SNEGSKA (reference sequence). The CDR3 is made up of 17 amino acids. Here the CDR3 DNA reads TGCAGTGCTAGAGATCTTCAGGGTAGGCCGGCTAATGAAAAACTGTTTTTT. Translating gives CSARDLQGRPANEKLFF.

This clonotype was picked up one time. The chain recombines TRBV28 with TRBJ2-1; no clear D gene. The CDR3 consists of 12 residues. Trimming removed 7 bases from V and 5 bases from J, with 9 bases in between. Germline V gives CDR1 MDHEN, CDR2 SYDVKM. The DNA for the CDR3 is TGTGCCAGCACCGCTGTGCACAATGAGCAGTTCTTC. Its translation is CASTAVHNEQFF.

This CDR3 reads CASSLADGAYYEQYF. CDR3 bases: TGTGCCAGCAGCTTAGCTGACGGGGCTTACTACGAGCAGTACTTC. This sequence joins TRBV7-2 and TRBJ2-7; D assignment may be TRBD1 or TRBD2 (5 bases each). Trimming pared 0 bases from V and 3 bases from J, leaving 12 bases between. Germline assignment: CDR1 SGHTA and CDR2 FQGNSA. The CDR3 is 15 amino acids.

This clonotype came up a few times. In nucleotides, the CDR3 is TGTGCCAGCAGTACCGGGACAGGGGTTCCAGATACGCAGTATTTT. It yields the protein CASSTGTGVPDTQYF. The V gene is TRBV6-6, the J gene TRBJ2-3; 10 bases align to TRBD1. J was trimmed by 4 bases and V by 5 bases; bases with no gene match: 6. The CDR3 contains 15 residues. Germline CDR1 is MNHNY and CDR2 is SVGAGI (reference sequence).